The clone carrying this T cell receptor beta chain was recorded once. What it binds is not known. The data were obtained in a study of T cells in pancreatic ductal adenocarcinoma. The study, taken as a whole, reports: No significant tumor-blood clonality difference; means were about 0.11 and 0.078. Enrichment of CD45RO+ effector over naive T cells in tumors may bias clonality. This surgical cohort overrepresents the minority presenting with early-stage disease. Blood had more productive templates and 8 to 9.5-fold more unique clonotypes than tumor.

No neoadjuvant therapy was given to the selected pancreatic ductal adenocarcinoma patients before their surgery. Repertoires were generated with immunoSEQ multiplex PCR, while TCRdb's copy carries only in-frame clones and drops some. Of over 100,000 clones in the sample, 90% to 95% were seen once. The receptor comes from a human donor with pancreatic ductal adenocarcinoma. Sequenced: PBMCs.

CDR3 protein: CASSGTSNQPQHF. The DNA for the CDR3 is TGTGCCAGCAGCGGGACAAGCAATCAGCCCCAGCATTTT. The chain combines TRBV7-9 with TRBJ1-5; tentatively, D is TRBD1 (6 bases). Germline CDR1 SEHNR, CDR2 FQNEAQ (reference sequence). Trimming left V 5 bases short and J 1 base short, with 6 bases between. The CDR3 totals 13 residues.